Listed below are T cell receptor beta chains from one sample, sequenced in a study of prognosis after radiotherapy for stage I lung cancer. TCRdb reprocessed the multiplex PCR reads via MiXCR and lists one record per CDR3 protein. Among around 30,000 distinct CDR3 sequences, around a third were seen once, and the ten largest hold about 12%. Sequencing used PBMCs, obtained before or after stereotactic body radiation therapy (not recorded which). The origin of the receptors is a donor aged 50 or older with non-small cell lung cancer. CDR3s include the opening cysteine and the closing phenylalanine or tryptophan. The D gene is left open where the match is weak. Only some rows state a clone size, as once, few, many or a class for expanded clones.

>TRBV7-9|-|16|TRBJ2-2|TRBD2
CASSLRTSGRALELFF
TGTGCCAGCAGCTTAAGGACTAGCGGGAGGGCCCTGGAGCTGTTTTTT
>TRBV7-6|many|13|TRBJ2-7|-
CASSLGDSYEQYF
TGTGCCAGCAGCTTAGGAGACAGCTACGAGCAGTACTTC
>TRBV5-6|many|15|TRBJ2-3|-
CASRGAGSGTDTQYF
TGTGCCAGCAGGGGGGCAGGGTCTGGCACAGATACGCAGTATTTT
>TRBV15|-|16|TRBJ2-7|TRBD2
CATRRERTSGSYEQYF
TGTGCCACCAGAAGAGAACGGACTAGCGGGTCCTACGAGCAGTACTTC
>TRBV20-1|many|15|TRBJ2-5|TRBD2
CSAPPGGGYQETQYF
TGCAGTGCCCCCCCCGGCGGGGGGTACCAAGAGACCCAGTACTTC
>TRBV7-9|-|18|TRBJ2-5|-
CASSLVYIGGARQETQYF
TGTGCCAGCAGCTTAGTGTATATTGGGGGAGCCAGGCAAGAGACCCAGTACTTC
>TRBV27|-|17|TRBJ2-1|-
CASRRRPRSGSYNEQFF
TGTGCCAGCAGACGCCGCCCCCGCAGCGGCTCCTACAATGAGCAGTTCTTC
>TRBV5-4|-|14|TRBJ1-1|-
CASSLDFQGSEAFF
TGTGCCAGCAGCTTGGATTTCCAGGGAAGTGAAGCTTTCTTT
>TRBV6-1|medium-sized|13|TRBJ1-6|-
CASSPDYNSPLHF
TGTGCCAGCAGCCCGGACTATAATTCACCCCTCCACTTT
>TRBV9|many|18|TRBJ2-7|TRBD2
CASSVGAGIAGGSYEQYF
TGTGCCAGCAGCGTAGGTGCAGGGATAGCGGGAGGGTCCTACGAGCAGTACTTC
>TRBV19|many|15|TRBJ2-1|TRBD2
CASSIGAGGTGEQFF
TGTGCCAGTAGTATTGGGGCGGGAGGTACGGGTGAGCAGTTCTTC
>TRBV7-9|many|17|TRBJ2-7|-
CASSLKAGATSSYEQYF
TGTGCCAGCAGCTTGAAGGCGGGGGCCACGAGCTCCTACGAGCAGTACTTC
>TRBV20-1|many|13|TRBJ1-5|-
CSARDLVGQPQHF
TGCAGTGCTAGAGATCTCGTTGGGCAGCCCCAGCATTTT
>TRBV10-2|many|12|TRBJ1-2|-
CAVGRVDYGYTF
TGCGCCGTCGGCAGGGTGGACTATGGCTACACCTTC
>TRBV30|-|12|TRBJ1-6|-
CAWRGANSPLHF
TGTGCCTGGAGGGGAGCAAATTCACCCCTCCACTTT
>TRBV20-1|-|12|TRBJ1-1|-
CSARDPGIEAFF
TGCAGTGCTAGAGATCCAGGGATTGAAGCTTTCTTT
>TRBV11-3|many|13|TRBJ2-7|TRBD1
CASSEPTGAEQYF
TGTGCCAGCAGCGAACCGACAGGGGCCGAGCAGTACTTC
>TRBV20-1|many|13|TRBJ1-5|TRBD1
CSGQGQVDQPQHF
TGCAGTGGCCAGGGACAGGTGGATCAGCCCCAGCATTTT
>TRBV5-1|-|15|TRBJ2-1|-
CASSLSTVGWGEQLF
TGCGCCAGCAGCTTGTCGACAGTAGGCTGGGGTGAGCAGCTCTTC
>TRBV12-3/TRBV12-4|many|17|TRBJ1-3|-
CASSLAQRTGSGNTIYF
TGTGCCAGCAGTTTAGCGCAACGGACGGGCTCTGGAAACACCATATATTTT
>TRBV11-2|many|18|TRBJ2-3|TRBD2
CASSSMGSAGAFTDTQYF
TGTGCCAGCAGCTCCATGGGGTCAGCGGGGGCTTTCACAGATACGCAGTATTTT
>TRBV12-3/TRBV12-4|-|16|TRBJ2-5|TRBD2
CASSQGLAGGRRTQYF
TGTGCCAGCAGCCAGGGACTAGCGGGGGGGCGGAGGACCCAGTACTTC
>TRBV19|many|13|TRBJ2-5|-
CASAGGGRETQYF
TGTGCCAGCGCCGGAGGGGGGAGGGAGACCCAGTACTTC
>TRBV9|many|13|TRBJ1-2|-
CASSVGINYGYTF
TGTGCCAGCAGCGTAGGAATTAACTATGGCTACACCTTC
>TRBV20-1|many|17|TRBJ1-5|TRBD1
CSARDARGTGSNQPQHF
TGCAGTGCTAGAGATGCAAGAGGGACAGGGAGTAATCAGCCCCAGCATTTT
>TRBV2|many|14|TRBJ1-4|-
CASSEDRRDEKLFF
TGTGCCAGCAGCGAAGACAGGAGGGATGAAAAACTGTTTTTT
>TRBV20-1|many|13|TRBJ2-5|-
CSARLGYQETQYF
TGCAGTGCTAGACTGGGGTACCAAGAGACCCAGTACTTC
>TRBV7-9|medium-sized|14|TRBJ2-5|-
CASSSGLLQETQYF
TGTGCCAGCAGCTCGGGATTACTCCAAGAGACCCAGTACTTC
>TRBV5-4|-|17|TRBJ2-2|-
CASSLAALAWATGELFF
TGTGCCAGCAGCTTGGCTGCGCTAGCGTGGGCCACCGGGGAGCTGTTTTTT
>TRBV19|many|15|TRBJ2-3|TRBD1
CASSIMDRDTDTQYF
TGTGCCAGTAGTATAATGGACAGGGACACAGATACGCAGTATTTT
>TRBV20-1|-|12|TRBJ2-5|TRBD1
CSALTGGETQYF
TGCAGTGCATTGACAGGGGGGGAGACCCAGTACTTC